This TCR beta chain was recovered during a study of regulatory T cells in long-lasting Graves disease. The time point: newly diagnosed GD, antithyroid drugs for less than 3 months. Isolated PBMC RNA provided the starting material for the TCR library. In building TCR beta libraries, iRepertoire HTBI primers were used together with Arm-PCR of CDR3 regions. TCRdb used MiXCR to reprocess the multiplex PCR reads, holding one entry per CDR3 protein. The sample shows some 410,000 distinct CDR3 sequences, roughly 17% of them seen only once. The CDR3 contains 14 residues. Germline V gene data show CDR1 as WSHSY and CDR2 as SAAADI. Trimming took 4 bases from V and 1 from J, leaving 7 bases between them. These records were also assigned to another study, of T cells in Graves' hyperthyroidism and ophthalmopathy.

This receptor was taken from a woman younger than 45 with Graves disease. The material sequenced was peripheral blood mononuclear cells (PBMCs), taken at new diagnosis, from a patient treated with antithyroid drugs. J is TRBJ2-2 and V is TRBV10-2, with D uncertain. This CDR3 reads CASSVAKNTGELFF. The CDR3 region has the DNA TGCGCCAGCAGTGTGGCCAAGAACACCGGGGAGCTGTTTTTT.